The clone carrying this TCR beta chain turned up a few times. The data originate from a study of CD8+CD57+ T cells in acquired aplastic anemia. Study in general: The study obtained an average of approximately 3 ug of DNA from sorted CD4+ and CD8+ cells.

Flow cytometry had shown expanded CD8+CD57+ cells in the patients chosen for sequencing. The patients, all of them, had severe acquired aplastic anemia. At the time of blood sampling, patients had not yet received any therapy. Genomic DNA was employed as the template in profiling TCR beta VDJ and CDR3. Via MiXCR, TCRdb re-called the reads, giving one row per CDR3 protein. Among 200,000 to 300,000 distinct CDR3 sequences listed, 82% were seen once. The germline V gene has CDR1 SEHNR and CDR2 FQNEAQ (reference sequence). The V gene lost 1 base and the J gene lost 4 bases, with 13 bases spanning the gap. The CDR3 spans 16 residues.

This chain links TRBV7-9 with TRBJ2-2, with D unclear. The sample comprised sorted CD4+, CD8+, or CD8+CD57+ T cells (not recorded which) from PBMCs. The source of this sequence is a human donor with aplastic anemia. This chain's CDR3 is CASSLVLGLGTGELFF. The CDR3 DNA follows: TGTGCCAGCAGCTTAGTTTTAGGTTTGGGCACCGGGGAGCTGTTTTTT.